This T cell receptor beta chain was obtained from a study of T cell responses to AZD1222 COVID-19 vaccine. Method: immunoSEQ multiplex PCR; TCRdb's copy keeps in-frame clones and lacks some. The sample yields tens of thousands of clones, under 95% seen once. This TCR was recovered from an adult in good health. Source: peripheral blood, taken on day 0 of MenACWY control vaccination.

CDR3 sequence: CASSAPGYRYEQYF. The DNA of the CDR3 is TGTGCCAGTAGTGCCCCGGGGTATAGATACGAGCAGTACTTC. V usage is TRBV19 and J usage is TRBJ2-7, with D tentatively TRBD2 (5 bases). V lost 5 bases and J lost 4, with 15 bases in between. The CDR3 is made up of 14 amino acids. CDR1 is LNHDA, CDR2 SQIVND, per germline (reference sequence).